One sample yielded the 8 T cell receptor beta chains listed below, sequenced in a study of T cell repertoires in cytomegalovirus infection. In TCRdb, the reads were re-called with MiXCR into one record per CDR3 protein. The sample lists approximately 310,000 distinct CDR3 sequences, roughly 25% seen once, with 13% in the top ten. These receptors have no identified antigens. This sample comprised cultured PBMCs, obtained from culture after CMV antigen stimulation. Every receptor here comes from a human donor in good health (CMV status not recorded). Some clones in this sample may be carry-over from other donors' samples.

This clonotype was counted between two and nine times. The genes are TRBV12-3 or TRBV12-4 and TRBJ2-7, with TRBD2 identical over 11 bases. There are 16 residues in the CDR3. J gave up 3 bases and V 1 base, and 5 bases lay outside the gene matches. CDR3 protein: CASSLGLAGGRYEQYF. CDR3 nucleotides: TGTGCCAGCAGTTTAGGCCTAGCGGGAGGACGCTACGAGCAGTACTTC.

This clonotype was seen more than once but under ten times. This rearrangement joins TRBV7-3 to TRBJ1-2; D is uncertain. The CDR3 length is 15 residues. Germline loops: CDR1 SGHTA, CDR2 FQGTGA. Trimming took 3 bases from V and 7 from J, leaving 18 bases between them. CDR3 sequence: CASSLVRKPGGGYTF. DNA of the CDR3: TGTGCCAGCAGCTTGGTCAGGAAGCCTGGTGGTGGCTACACCTTC. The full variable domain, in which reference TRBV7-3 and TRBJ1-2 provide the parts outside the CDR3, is GAGVSQTPSNKVTEKGKYVELRCDPISGHTALYWYRQSLGQGPEFLIYFQGTGAADDSGLPNDRFFAVRPEGSVSTLKIQRTERGDSAVYLCASSLVRKPGGGYTFGSGTRLTVV.

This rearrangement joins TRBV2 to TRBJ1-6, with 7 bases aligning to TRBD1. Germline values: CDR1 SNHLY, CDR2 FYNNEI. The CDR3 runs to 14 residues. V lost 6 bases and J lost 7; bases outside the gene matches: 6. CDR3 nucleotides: TGTGCCAGCAGCGAGACAGGGCAGAATTCACCCCTCCACTTT. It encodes CASSETGQNSPLHF.

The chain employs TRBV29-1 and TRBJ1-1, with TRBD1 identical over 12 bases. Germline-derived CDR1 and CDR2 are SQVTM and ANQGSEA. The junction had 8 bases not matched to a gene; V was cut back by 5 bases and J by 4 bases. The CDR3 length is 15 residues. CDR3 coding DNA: TGCAGCGTTACCGGGACAGGGGGCTTTGGCACTGAAGCTTTCTTT. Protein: CSVTGTGGFGTEAFF. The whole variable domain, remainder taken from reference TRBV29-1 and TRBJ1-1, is SAVISQKPSRDICQRGTSLTIQCQVDSQVTMMFWYRQQPGQSLTLIATANQGSEATYESGFVIDKFPISRPNLTFSTLTVSNMSPEDSSIYLCSVTGTGGFGTEAFFGQGTRLTVV.

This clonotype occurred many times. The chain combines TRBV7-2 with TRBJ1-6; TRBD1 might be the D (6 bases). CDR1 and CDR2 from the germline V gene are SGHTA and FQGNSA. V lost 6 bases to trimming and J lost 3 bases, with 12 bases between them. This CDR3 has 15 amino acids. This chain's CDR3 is CASSTGSNYNSPLHF. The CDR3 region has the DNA TGTGCCAGCAGTACAGGGAGTAACTATAATTCACCCCTCCACTTT.

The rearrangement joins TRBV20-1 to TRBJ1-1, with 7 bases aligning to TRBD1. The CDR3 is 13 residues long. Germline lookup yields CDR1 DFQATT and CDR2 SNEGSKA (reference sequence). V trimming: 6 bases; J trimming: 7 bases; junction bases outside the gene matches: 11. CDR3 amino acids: CSAHPPGQIEAFF. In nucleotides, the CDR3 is TGCAGTGCGCATCCCCCGGGACAGATTGAAGCTTTCTTT.

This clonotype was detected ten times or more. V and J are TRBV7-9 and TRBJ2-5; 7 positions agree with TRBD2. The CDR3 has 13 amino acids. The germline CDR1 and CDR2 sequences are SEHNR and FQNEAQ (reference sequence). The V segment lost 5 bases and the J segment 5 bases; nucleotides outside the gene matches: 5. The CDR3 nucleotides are TGTGCCAGCAGCGCCGACGGGAGGGAGACCCAGTACTTC. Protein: CASSADGRETQYF.

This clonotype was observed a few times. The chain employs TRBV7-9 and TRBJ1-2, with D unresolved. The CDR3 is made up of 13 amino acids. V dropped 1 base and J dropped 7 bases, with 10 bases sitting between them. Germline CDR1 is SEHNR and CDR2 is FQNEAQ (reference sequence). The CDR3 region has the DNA TGTGCCAGCAGCTTAGGAGCCCTTAGTGGCTACACCTTC. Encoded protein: CASSLGALSGYTF.